This TCR beta chain was recovered during a study of CD8 T cells in ankylosing spondylitis. This clonotype came up many times. Its target is unknown. With V trimmed by 4 bases and J by 5 bases, 6 bases remained unmatched. Germline V gene data show CDR1 as GTSNPN and CDR2 as SVGIG (reference sequence). CDR3 length: 15 residues. Study results and limitations: Those disease-linked clones were CD8+; they were also relatively rare in peripheral blood. What appeared characteristic of ankylosing spondylitis blood was a TCR beta motif of eight highly homologous variants.

From the 5' RACE reads, TCRdb called clonotypes with MiXCR, one entry per CDR3 protein. The sample has roughly 250,000 distinct CDR3 sequences, about 10% seen once. The sample comprised blood, either unsorted or a sorted T cell fraction (not recorded which). This TCR was recovered from a male donor with ankylosing spondylitis or in good health (not recorded which). This chain connects TRBV30 to TRBJ2-1, with 12 positions matching TRBD2. In nucleotides, the CDR3 is TGTGCCTGGACGAAGGGACTAGCGGGCAACAATGAGCAGTTCTTC. Its translation: CAWTKGLAGNNEQFF.